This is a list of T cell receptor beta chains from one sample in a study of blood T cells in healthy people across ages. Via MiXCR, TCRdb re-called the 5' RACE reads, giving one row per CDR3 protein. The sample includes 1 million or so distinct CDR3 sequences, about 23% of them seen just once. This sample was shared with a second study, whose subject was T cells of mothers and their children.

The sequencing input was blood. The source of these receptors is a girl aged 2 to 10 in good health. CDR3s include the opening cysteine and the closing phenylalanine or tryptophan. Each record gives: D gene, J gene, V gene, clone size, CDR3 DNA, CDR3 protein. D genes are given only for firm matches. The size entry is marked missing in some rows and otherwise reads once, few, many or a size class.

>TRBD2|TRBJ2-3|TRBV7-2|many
TGTGCCAGCAGCTTAGGACTAGCGGGAGGAGATACGCAGTATTTT
CASSLGLAGGDTQYF
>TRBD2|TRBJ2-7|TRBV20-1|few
TGCAGTGTCCGGACTAGCGGGGGGTACGAGCAGTACTTC
CSVRTSGGYEQYF
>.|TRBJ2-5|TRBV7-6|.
TGTGCCAGCAGCGAAGTCTCGAGAGGAGAGACCCAGTACTTC
CASSEVSRGETQYF
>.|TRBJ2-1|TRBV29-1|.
TGCAGCGGCACCCGGGACTGGAGAGGGAATGAGCAGTTCTTC
CSGTRDWRGNEQFF
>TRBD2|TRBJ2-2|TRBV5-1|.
TGCGCCAGCAGCTTGAGGCCATTAGATCTTAGCGGGCGGAACACCGGGGAGCTGTTTTTT
CASSLRPLDLSGRNTGELFF
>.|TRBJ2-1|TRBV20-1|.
TGCAGTGCTAGAGAACCCACTGGGGGCCGGAGGGTCAATGAGCAGTTCTTC
CSAREPTGGRRVNEQFF
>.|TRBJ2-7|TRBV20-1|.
TGCAGTGCTCAGCTTTCGGGGACGTACGAGCAGTACTTC
CSAQLSGTYEQYF
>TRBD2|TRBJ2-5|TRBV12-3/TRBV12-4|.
TGTGCCAGCAGTTTCGGGGGGATAGAGACCCAGTACTTC
CASSFGGIETQYF
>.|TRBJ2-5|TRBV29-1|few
TGCAGCGTTGCCGCGACCGACGGAGAGACCCAGTACTTC
CSVAATDGETQYF
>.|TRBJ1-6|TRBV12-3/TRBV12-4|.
TGTGCCAGCAGTTTACACGGCAGCTATAATTCACCCCTCCACTTT
CASSLHGSYNSPLHF
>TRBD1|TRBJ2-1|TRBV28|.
TGTGCCAGCAGCCCGGGGACCGGTCGGGGACAGTTCTACAATGAGCAGTTCTTC
CASSPGTGRGQFYNEQFF
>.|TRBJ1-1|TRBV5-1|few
TGCGCCAGCAGCTTAAGTCCCGGGCAGGAGGGCCTAAGGACTGAAGCTTTCTTT
CASSLSPGQEGLRTEAFF
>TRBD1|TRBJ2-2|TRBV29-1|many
TGCAGCGTTGGTTTGGACAGGGGCCCCGGGGAGCTGTTTTTT
CSVGLDRGPGELFF
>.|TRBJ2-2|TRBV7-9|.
TGTGCCAGCAGCTTAGCTCCGACTGGCACCGGGGAGCTGTTTTTT
CASSLAPTGTGELFF
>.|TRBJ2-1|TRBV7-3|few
TGTGCCAGCAGCACCGCCCCTAGTTTGGGAAACAATGAGCAGTTCTTC
CASSTAPSLGNNEQFF
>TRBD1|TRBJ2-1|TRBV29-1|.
TGCAGCGTCATCGGGGACAGAACTTGCAATGAGCAGTTCTTC
CSVIGDRTCNEQFF
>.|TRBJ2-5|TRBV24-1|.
TGTGCCACCAGTGATTCCTTGTCAGAGACCCAGTACTTC
CATSDSLSETQYF
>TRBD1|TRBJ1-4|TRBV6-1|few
TGTGCCAGCAGTGAAGGCGGAGGGGGCTTGGAGGAAAAACTGTTTTTT
CASSEGGGGLEEKLFF